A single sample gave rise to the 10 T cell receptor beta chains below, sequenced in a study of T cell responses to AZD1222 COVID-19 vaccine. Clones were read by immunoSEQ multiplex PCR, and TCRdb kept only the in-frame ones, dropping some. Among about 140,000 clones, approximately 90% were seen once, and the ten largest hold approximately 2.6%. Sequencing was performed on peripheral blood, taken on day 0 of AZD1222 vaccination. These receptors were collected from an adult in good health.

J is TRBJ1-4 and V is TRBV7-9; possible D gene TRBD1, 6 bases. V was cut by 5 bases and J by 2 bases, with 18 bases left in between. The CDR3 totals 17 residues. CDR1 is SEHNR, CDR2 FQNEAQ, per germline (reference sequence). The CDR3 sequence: CASSPYSQGFTNEKLFF. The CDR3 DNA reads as TGTGCCAGCAGCCCGTACTCGCAGGGGTTCACTAATGAAAAACTGTTTTTT.

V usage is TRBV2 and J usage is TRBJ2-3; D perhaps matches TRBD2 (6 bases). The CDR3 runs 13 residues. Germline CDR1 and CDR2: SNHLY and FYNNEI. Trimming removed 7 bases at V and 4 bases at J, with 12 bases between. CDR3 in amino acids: CASKVGGADTQYF. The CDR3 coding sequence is TGTGCCAGCAAGGTCGGCGGGGCAGATACGCAGTATTTT.

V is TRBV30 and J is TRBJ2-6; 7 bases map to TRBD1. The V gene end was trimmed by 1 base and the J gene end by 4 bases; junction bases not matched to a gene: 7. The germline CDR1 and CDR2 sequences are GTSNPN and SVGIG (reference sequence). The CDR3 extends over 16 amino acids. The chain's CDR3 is CAWSGQGEAGANVLTF. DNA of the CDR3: TGTGCCTGGAGTGGACAGGGTGAGGCCGGGGCCAACGTCCTGACTTTC. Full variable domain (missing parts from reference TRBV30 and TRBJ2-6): SQTIHQWPATLVQPVGSPLSLECTVEGTSNPNLYWYRQAAGRGLQLLFYSVGIGQISSEVPQNLSASRPQDRQFILSSKKLLLSDSGFYLCAWSGQGEAGANVLTFGAGSRLTVL.

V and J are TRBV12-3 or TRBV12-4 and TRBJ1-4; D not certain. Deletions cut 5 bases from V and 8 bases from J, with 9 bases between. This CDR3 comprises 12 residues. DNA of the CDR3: TGTGCCAGCAGTCTCTCGGCCGAAAAACTGTTTTTT. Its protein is CASSLSAEKLFF.

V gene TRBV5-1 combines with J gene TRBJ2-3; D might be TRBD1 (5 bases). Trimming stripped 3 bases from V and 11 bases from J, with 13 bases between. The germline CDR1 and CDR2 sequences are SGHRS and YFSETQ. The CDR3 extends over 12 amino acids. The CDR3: CASSSGWGLQYF. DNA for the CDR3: TGCGCCAGCAGCTCCGGATGGGGCCTGCAGTATTTT.

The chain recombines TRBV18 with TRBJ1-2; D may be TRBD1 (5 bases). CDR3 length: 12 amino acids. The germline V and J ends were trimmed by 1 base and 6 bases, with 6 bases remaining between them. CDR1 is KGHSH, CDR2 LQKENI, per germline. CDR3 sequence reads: CASSPQGHGYTF. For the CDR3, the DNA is TGTGCCAGCTCACCACAGGGACATGGCTACACCTTC.

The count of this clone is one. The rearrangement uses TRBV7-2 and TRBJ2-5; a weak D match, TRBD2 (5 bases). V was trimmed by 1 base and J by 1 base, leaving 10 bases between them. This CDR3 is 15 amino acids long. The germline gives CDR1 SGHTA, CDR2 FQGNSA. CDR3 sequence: CASSLVPGSQETQYF. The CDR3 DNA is TGTGCCAGCAGCTTAGTCCCGGGGAGCCAAGAGACCCAGTACTTC.

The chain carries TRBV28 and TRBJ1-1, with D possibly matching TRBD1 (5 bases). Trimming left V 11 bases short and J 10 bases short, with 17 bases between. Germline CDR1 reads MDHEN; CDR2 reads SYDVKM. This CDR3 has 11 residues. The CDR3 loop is CAAGQPRLAFF. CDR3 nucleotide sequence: TGTGCCGCGGGGCAGCCTAGATTAGCTTTCTTT.

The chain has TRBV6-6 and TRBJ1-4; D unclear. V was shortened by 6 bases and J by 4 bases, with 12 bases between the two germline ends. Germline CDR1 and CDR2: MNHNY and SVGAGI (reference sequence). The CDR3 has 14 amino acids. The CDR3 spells CASSLRAYNEKLFF. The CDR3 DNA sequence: TGTGCCAGCAGCTTAAGGGCCTATAATGAAAAACTGTTTTTT.

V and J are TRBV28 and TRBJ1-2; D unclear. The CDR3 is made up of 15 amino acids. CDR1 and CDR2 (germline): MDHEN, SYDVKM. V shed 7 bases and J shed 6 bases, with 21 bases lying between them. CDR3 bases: TGTGCCAGCACCCTCCGTGTGAAGGGTCGGCATGGCTACACCTTC. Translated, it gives CASTLRVKGRHGYTF.